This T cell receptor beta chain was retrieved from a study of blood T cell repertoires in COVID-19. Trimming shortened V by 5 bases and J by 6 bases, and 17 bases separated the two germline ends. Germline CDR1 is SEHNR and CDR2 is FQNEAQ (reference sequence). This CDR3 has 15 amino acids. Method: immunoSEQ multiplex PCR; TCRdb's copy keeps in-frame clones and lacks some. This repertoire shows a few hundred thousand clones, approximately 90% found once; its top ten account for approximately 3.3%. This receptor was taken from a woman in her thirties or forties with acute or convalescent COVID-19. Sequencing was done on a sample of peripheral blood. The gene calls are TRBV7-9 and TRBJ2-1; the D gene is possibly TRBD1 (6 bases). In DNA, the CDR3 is TGTGCCAGCAGCCCGAGAGGACAGCAGTCCAATGAGCAGTTCTTC. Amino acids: CASSPRGQQSNEQFF.